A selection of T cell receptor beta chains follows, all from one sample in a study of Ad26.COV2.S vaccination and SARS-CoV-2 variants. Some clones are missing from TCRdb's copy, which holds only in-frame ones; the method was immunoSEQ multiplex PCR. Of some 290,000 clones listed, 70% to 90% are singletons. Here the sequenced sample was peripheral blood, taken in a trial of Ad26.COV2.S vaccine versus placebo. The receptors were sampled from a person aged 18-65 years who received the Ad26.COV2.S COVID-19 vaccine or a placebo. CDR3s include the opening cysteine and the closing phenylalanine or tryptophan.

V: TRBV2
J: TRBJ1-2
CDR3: CASSLHRTANYGYTF

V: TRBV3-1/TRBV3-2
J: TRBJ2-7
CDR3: CASSQDTLSYEQYF

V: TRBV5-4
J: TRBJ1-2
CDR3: CASSFLGGAGYTF

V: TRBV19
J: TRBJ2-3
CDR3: CASRERSTDTQYF

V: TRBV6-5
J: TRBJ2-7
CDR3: CASSKGTGRYEQYF

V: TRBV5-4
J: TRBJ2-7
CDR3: CASSLGSSGGSYEQYF

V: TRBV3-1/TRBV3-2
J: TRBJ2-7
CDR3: CASSHPAGGYEQYF

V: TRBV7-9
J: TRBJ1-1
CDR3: CASSLRGEAFF

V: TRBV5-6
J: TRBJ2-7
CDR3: CASSSLGQGGEQYF

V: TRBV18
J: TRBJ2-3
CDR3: CASSPLRGRDTQYF

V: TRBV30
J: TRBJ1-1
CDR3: CAWSAGLNTEAFF

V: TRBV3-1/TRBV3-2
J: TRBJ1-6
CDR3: CASRRYRDAGAGNSPLHF

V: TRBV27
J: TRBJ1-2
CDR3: CASSSLTALRGYTF

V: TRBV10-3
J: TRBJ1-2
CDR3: CAISEARVNGGYTF

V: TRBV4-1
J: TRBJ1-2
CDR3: CASSQGGIYGYTF

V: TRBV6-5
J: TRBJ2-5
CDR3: CASREGQAKQETQYF

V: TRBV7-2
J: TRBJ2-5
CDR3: CASSKRTSGGAFLAETQYF

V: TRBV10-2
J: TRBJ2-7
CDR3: CASSDRGREQYF

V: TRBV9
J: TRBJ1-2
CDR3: CASSPRVRDGYTF

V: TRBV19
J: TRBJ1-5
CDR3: CASSARGYKEHF

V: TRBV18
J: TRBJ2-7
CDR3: CASSRRGDRKNPSTNEQYF

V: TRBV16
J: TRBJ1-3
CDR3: CASSPVRGIGNTIYF

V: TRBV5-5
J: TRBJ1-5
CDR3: CASSLGQGAGGNQPQHF

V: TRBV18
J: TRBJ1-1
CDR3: CASSPRGNTEAFF

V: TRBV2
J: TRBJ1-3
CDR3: CASRKTQGTGNTIYF

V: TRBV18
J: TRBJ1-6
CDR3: CASSPSGTGGLGSPLHF

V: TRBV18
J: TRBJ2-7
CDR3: CASSPAGRGQYF

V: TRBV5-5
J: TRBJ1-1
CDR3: CASSFGGTMNTEAFF

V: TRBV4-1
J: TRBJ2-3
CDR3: CASSQDFAGGNTQYF

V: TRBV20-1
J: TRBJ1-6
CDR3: CSASAHRDRVSPLHF

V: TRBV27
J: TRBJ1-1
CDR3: CASSTTGVKAFF

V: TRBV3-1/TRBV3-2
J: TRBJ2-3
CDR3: CASSRRQGTDTQYF

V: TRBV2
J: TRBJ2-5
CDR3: CASSLFGGPQETQYF

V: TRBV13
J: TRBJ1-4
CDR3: CASSIQATNEKLFF

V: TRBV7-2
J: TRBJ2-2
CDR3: CASRGHMTGELFF

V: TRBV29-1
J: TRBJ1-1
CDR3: CSVGWSMNTEAFF

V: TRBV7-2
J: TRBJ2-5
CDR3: CASSLAGQKGETQYF

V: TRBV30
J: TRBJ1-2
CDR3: CAWSVTGQVPGYTF

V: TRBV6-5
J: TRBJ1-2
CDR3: CASSYEGLYGYTF

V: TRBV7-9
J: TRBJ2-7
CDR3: CASSLDRGAGQYF

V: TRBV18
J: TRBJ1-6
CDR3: CASSHQDRDPNSPLHF

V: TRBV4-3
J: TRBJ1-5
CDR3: CASSLGPSNQPQHF

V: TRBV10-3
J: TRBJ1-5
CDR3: CAIRIAGSSNQPQHF